This paragraph covers one T cell receptor (beta chain) sequence. The antigen it binds to is not known. No much larger clone is present one base from it, and per-base qualities are unavailable. This entry belongs to a study of beta chain features in type 1 diabetes (dated by TCRdb to the late 2010s). Study-wide context: No differences in mean age, gender distribution, total cell number or subset yield were found between patients and healthy donors. A total of 85 million to 140 million sorted cells were examined across all samples, and the number of cells per subset was strongly correlated with RNA yield. Whereas all 28 donors provided naive and central memory subsets, regulatory and stem cell-like memory subsets were isolated from just 8 patients and roughly 8 healthy donors. In the study, TCRB repertoires of sorted circulating CD4+ T cell subsets from recently diagnosed type 1 diabetes patients were compared with those of matched healthy donors.

Each donor gave one peripheral blood draw, averaging approximately 0.12 L, which was collected into heparinised tubes. A BD FACSAria II and a panel including CD45RO, CCR7, CD25, CD127, CD95 and CD27 were used to sort naive, central memory, regulatory and stem cell-like memory CD4+ T cells. Purity was above 95% for every sorted population. PBMCs were separated immediately by Lymphoprep density gradient centrifugation and were stained directly, without being cultured. So that batch effects would be minimized, each experiment stained and sorted samples in pairs, pairing one healthy donor with one patient. Overall results and qualifications from the work: Shorter templates might be favored by PCR, yet because patient and control samples were amplified and corrected together, any such skew would affect both groups equally. The naive, central memory and regulatory TCRB repertoires appeared to resemble one another more closely among patients than among healthy donors. Because cDNA rather than genomic DNA was sequenced, highly expressing activated cells could have been over-represented, although no difference in activation and CD3 levels was found between groups. A moderate but significant shortening of TCRB CDR3 length was observed in type 1 diabetes patients in all four CD4+ subsets. Because the HLA sub-analyses included only small numbers of individuals, any influence of HLA type on TCRB rearrangement was left unresolved. Patients with type 1 diabetes made fewer insertions and deleted more nucleotides at VDJ recombination sites, implying thymic rearrangement abnormalities.

All of the isolated RNA was reverse transcribed with the High Capacity cDNA Reverse Transcription Kit, so expressed TCRB transcripts were sequenced. Deep immunoSEQ sequencing was performed on naive, central memory and regulatory T cell samples, with an average of roughly 3.6 million total reads per sample. Sorted cells were lysed in RLT buffer, and RNA was extracted using DNase-treated RNeasy Micro or Mini kits according to cell number. To prevent cross-contamination, each cell subset was processed individually, whereas patient and healthy donor samples were processed jointly. Using the immunoSEQ multiplex PCR, TCRB sequences were amplified from cDNA into 87-bp fragments spanning the CDR3 region. Sequencing of the amplicons was done on the Illumina HiSeq platform. As for how the authors treated the data: PCR bias was corrected computationally using synthetic template baselines, and reads within Hamming distance 2 were collapsed, with unmergeable singletons discarded. Reads were aligned against IMGT so that V, D and J genes, CDR3 length and insertions or deletions at six rearrangement sites could be assigned. Within each subset, clonotype counts were normalized to sorted cell number, and only after that were true diversity and Gini coefficients computed with the tcR R package. Repertoire sharing was quantified using the overlap coefficient calculated on TCRB nucleotide sequences. As a proxy for the pre-selection repertoire, out-of-frame TCRB sequences from naive cells were analyzed. TCRdb provides this immuneACCESS table in a form limited to in-frame rearrangements. Some clones are lacking; in checked studies, under half of them reflect an unresolved V gene, and why the rest are absent is not known. For V, J and clone size, that table is used; D and trimming come from the DNA. In all, the sample holds 230,000 or so clones, and 16% of those were seen once. About 0.08% of the sample lies in the top ten.

Looking up the germline V gene (reference sequence) yields CDR1 MNHEY and CDR2 SMNVEV. The CDR3 runs 16 residues from the cysteine to the phenylalanine. The sequence is cut down to CDR3 DNA, 48 bases in frame from base 1. Trimmed from V: 0 bases; trimmed from J: 10 bases; junction bases lacking a gene match: 9. The sequence came from a man aged 30 to 39 with type 1 diabetes. Sequenced input: naive CD4+ T cells from blood. This sample's cell subset or site label indicates: true naive CD4+ T cells. The sequence joins TRBV27 to TRBJ2-1; the central 10 bases match TRBD2. The CDR3 is CASSLSNLAGVGEQFF. The nucleotides read TGTGCCAGCAGTTTATCGAATCTAGCGGGAGTAGGAGAGCAGTTCTTC.